A single T cell receptor beta chain is shown here with its context. Its target is unknown. The data stem from a study of high-grade serous ovarian cancer treatment subgroups. Study observations and caveats: Without spatial data, bulk sequencing limits insight into HGSC tumor diversity.

Tumor tissue was taken before any definitive surgery or chemotherapy was given. Clones were read by immunoSEQ multiplex PCR, and TCRdb kept only the in-frame ones, dropping some. The profile shows under 30,000 clones, about 88% of them singletons. The TCR originated in a human donor with high-grade serous ovarian cancer. Sequencing used tumor tissue.

CDR3 nucleotides: TGCGCCAGCAGCCCCGGACAGGGTCAGAATGAAAAACTGTTTTTT. This sequence encodes CASSPGQGQNEKLFF. The chain has TRBV5-1 and TRBJ1-4; the match to TRBD1 covers 8 bases. Per the germline V gene, CDR1 is SGHRS and CDR2 is YFSETQ. Trimming cost V 4 bases and J 5 bases; bases outside gene matches: 7. The CDR3 length is 15 residues.